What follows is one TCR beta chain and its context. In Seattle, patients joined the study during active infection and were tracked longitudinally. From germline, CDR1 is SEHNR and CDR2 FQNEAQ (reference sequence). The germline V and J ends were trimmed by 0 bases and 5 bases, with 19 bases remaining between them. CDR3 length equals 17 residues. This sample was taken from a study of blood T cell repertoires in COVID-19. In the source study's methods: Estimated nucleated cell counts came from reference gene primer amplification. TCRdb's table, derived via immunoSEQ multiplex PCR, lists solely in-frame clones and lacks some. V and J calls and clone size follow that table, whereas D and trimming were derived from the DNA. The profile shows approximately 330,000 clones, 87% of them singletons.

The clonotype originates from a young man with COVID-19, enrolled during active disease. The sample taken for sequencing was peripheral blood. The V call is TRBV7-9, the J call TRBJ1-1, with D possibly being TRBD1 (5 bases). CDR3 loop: CASSLAGATWTETEAFF. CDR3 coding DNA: TGTGCCAGCAGCTTAGCTGGGGCGACCTGGACGGAAACTGAAGCTTTCTTT.